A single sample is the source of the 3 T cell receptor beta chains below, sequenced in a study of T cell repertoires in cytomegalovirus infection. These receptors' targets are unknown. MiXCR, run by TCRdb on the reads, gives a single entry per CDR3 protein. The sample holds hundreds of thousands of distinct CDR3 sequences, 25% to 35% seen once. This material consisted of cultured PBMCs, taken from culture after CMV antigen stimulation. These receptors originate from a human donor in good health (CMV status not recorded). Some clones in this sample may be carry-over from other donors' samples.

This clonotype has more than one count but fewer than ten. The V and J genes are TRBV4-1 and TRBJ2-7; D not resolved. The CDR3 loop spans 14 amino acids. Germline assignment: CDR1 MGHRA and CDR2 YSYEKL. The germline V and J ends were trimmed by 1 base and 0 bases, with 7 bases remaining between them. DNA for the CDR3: TGCGCCAGCAGCCAAGGAACTAACTCCTACGAGCAGTACGTC. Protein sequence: CASSQGTNSYEQYV.

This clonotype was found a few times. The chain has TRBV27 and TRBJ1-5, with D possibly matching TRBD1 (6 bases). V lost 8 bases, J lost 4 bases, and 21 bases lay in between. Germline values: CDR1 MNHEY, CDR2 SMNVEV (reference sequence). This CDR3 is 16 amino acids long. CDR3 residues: CASAEHEGRGNQPQHF. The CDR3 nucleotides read TGTGCCAGCGCGGAGCATGAGGGAAGGGGGAATCAGCCCCAGCATTTT.

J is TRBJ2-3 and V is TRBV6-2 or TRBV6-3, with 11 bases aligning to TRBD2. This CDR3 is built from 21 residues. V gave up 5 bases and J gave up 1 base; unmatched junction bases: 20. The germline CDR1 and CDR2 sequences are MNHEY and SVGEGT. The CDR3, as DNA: TGTGCCAGCAGTCCGCGTTCTCGGTATAGCGGGAGGGAGACACGCACAGATACGCAGTATTTT. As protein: CASSPRSRYSGRETRTDTQYF.